This is a list of T cell receptor beta chains from one sample in a study of blood T cell repertoires in COVID-19. Profiling relied on immunoSEQ multiplex PCR, and the TCRdb table lists in-frame clones only, not all of them. The top ten clones hold approximately 15% of a sample with more than 150,000 clones, approximately 80% of them seen once. Source material: PBMCs or T cells enriched from blood (not recorded which). The receptors derive from a man between 60 and 75 years old who had been exposed to COVID-19. Both conserved end residues are part of each CDR3. Each record gives: clone size, J gene, V gene, D gene, CDR3 DNA, CDR3 protein. A D gene is named only where the DNA matches it firmly. Size is omitted from some rows. Given values are once, few, many or a class for expanded clones.

-	TRBJ2-2	TRBV2	-	TGTGCCAGCAGTGAAGCCAGGACCGGACTGGGCGGCGGGGAGCTGTTTTTT	CASSEARTGLGGGELFF
-	TRBJ1-2	TRBV7-2	-	TGTGCCAGCAGCTTAGTGGCGGGCGGGAACTATGGCTACACCTTC	CASSLVAGGNYGYTF
-	TRBJ1-6	TRBV30	-	TGTGCCTGGAGTGAGGACAGCCTGTATAATTCACCCCTCCACTTT	CAWSEDSLYNSPLHF
-	TRBJ2-1	TRBV5-1	TRBD2	TGCGCCAGCAATTTCGGCGGGAGCTCCTACAATGAGCAGTTCTTC	CASNFGGSSYNEQFF
-	TRBJ2-5	TRBV30	-	TGTGCCTGGAGTGTCGGCAGGGTAAGGGCAGAGACCCAGTACTTC	CAWSVGRVRAETQYF
few	TRBJ2-4	TRBV18	TRBD1	TGTGCCAGCTCACCCAGACAGGGGTCTTCAGGGGGGTTAGCCAAAAACATTCAGTACTTC	CASSPRQGSSGGLAKNIQYF
many	TRBJ1-1	TRBV4-1	-	TGCGCCAGCAGCCAAGAAGGCGTTAGGGGCGCGAACACTGAAGCTTTCTTT	CASSQEGVRGANTEAFF
few	TRBJ2-3	TRBV29-1	-	TGCAGCGCTCGACGGACTAGCACAGATACGCAGTATTTT	CSARRTSTDTQYF
-	TRBJ1-1	TRBV5-4	-	TGTGCCAGCAGCTTGGGTTTTCCAGGAGGGACTGAAGCTTTCTTT	CASSLGFPGGTEAFF
-	TRBJ1-2	TRBV19	-	TGTGCCAGTAGAGCTTTCTATGGCTACACCTTC	CASRAFYGYTF
-	TRBJ2-2	TRBV9	-	TGTGCCAGCAGCGCCAGACAAAACACCGGGGAGCTGTTTTTT	CASSARQNTGELFF
-	TRBJ1-3	TRBV7-2	TRBD1	TGTGCCAGCAGCTTAACAGGGGGCTCTGGAAACACCATATATTTT	CASSLTGGSGNTIYF
-	TRBJ1-2	TRBV19	TRBD1	TGTGCCAGTACCAACCCCGACAGGGAGCGCGGCTATGGCTACACCTTC	CASTNPDRERGYGYTF
-	TRBJ2-5	TRBV23-1	TRBD2	TGCGCCAGCAGTCGTATTGCTAGCGGGAGACTTAGAGAGACCCAGTACTTC	CASSRIASGRLRETQYF
-	TRBJ2-1	TRBV11-3	TRBD2	TGTGCCAGCAGCTTAGTAACCCTAGCGGGAGGGCACAATGAGCAGTTCTTC	CASSLVTLAGGHNEQFF
-	TRBJ2-3	TRBV19	TRBD2	TGTGCCAGTAGTATAGGAGCGGGAGGATACACAGATACGCAGTATTTT	CASSIGAGGYTDTQYF
-	TRBJ1-5	TRBV19	-	TGTGCCAGTAGTTCCAACAGGGCGGCTCAGCCCCAGCATTTT	CASSSNRAAQPQHF
-	TRBJ2-2	TRBV5-1	TRBD2	TGCGCCAGCAGCACGGGACTAGCGAACACCGGGGAGCTGTTTTTT	CASSTGLANTGELFF
few	TRBJ1-6	TRBV9	TRBD1	TGTGCCAGCAGCGTAGGGCAGGGGGCCAATAATTCACCCCTCCACTTT	CASSVGQGANNSPLHF
-	TRBJ1-4	TRBV3-1/TRBV3-2	TRBD1	TGTGCCAGCAGACAGAATACAGGGGATAATGAAAAACTGTTTTTT	CASRQNTGDNEKLFF
-	TRBJ2-3	TRBV6-1	-	TGTGCCAGCAGTGAAAGCCACGCTAGGTTGGATACGCAGTATTTT	CASSESHARLDTQYF
once	TRBJ1-6	TRBV27	TRBD1	TGTGCCAGCAGTCCCTGGACAGGGGGCCAGAGCTCCTATAATTCACCCCTCCACTTT	CASSPWTGGQSSYNSPLHF
-	TRBJ2-3	TRBV28	TRBD2	TGTGCCAGCAGCGAAACTAGCGGGAGGAGAGATACGCAGTATTTT	CASSETSGRRDTQYF
-	TRBJ1-5	TRBV28	-	TGTGCCAGCATCATGGGGGGGGCGGGAAATCAGCCCCAGCATTTT	CASIMGGAGNQPQHF
-	TRBJ1-2	TRBV7-3	TRBD1	TGTGCCAGCAGCGCCTCGACAGGGGGAGGTTTAGGGGGCTACACCTTC	CASSASTGGGLGGYTF
-	TRBJ1-1	TRBV6-1	TRBD1	TGTGCCAGCAGCGACAGGGGCGTGACTGAAGCTTTCTTT	CASSDRGVTEAFF
-	TRBJ1-2	TRBV29-1	TRBD1	TGCAGCGTCTTCTATGAAGGACAGGGGGTCTATGGCTACACCTTC	CSVFYEGQGVYGYTF
few	TRBJ1-1	TRBV7-8	TRBD1	TGTGCCAGCATCCAACAGGGGGTCGGTAAAGCTTTCTTT	CASIQQGVGKAFF
-	TRBJ2-1	TRBV11-1	TRBD2	TGTGCCAGCAGCTTACTAGCGGGACCCTACAATGAGCAGTTCTTC	CASSLLAGPYNEQFF
-	TRBJ2-7	TRBV5-1	TRBD2	TGCGCCAGCAGCTCGGGGACTAGCGGGAGGATCTACGAGCAGTACTTC	CASSSGTSGRIYEQYF
-	TRBJ1-4	TRBV28	-	TGTGCCACCGAGGGTCGGTGGGAAAAACTGTTTTTT	CATEGRWEKLFF
-	TRBJ1-1	TRBV7-9	-	TGTGCCAGCAGCTTATCCTCGGGCACTGAAGCTTTCTTT	CASSLSSGTEAFF
-	TRBJ1-4	TRBV6-5	TRBD1	TGTGCCAGCAGAGGACAGGGAGGTGAAAAACTGTTTTTT	CASRGQGGEKLFF
-	TRBJ2-7	TRBV27	TRBD2	TGTGCCAGCAGTTTAAGTTCTAGCGGCTACGAGCAGTACTTC	CASSLSSSGYEQYF
-	TRBJ2-3	TRBV7-7	TRBD2	TGTGCCAGCAGCCAAGGACTAGCGGGGGCCCACGATACGCAGTATTTT	CASSQGLAGAHDTQYF
-	TRBJ2-5	TRBV2	-	TGTGCCAGCAAGTTTCAAACTCTGACTCTTTCTCAAGAGACCCAGTACTTC	CASKFQTLTLSQETQYF
-	TRBJ1-2	TRBV27	TRBD1	TGTGCCAGCAGTTTACAGGGGGGTCCCGACTATGGCTACACCTTC	CASSLQGGPDYGYTF
-	TRBJ2-1	TRBV6-4	TRBD2	TGTGCCAGCAGTGACTCCCCTGGACTAGCGGGAGCCCCGGGGGAGCAGTTCTTC	CASSDSPGLAGAPGEQFF
-	TRBJ1-6	TRBV6-5	-	TGTGCCAGCAAAAACGGGGGGGTACAATCACCCCTCCACTTT	CASKNGGVQSPLHF
-	TRBJ2-4	TRBV18	-	TGTGCCAGCTCACCAGACAGAGTCGACAAAAACATTCAGTACTTC	CASSPDRVDKNIQYF
-	TRBJ2-3	TRBV27	TRBD2	TGTGCCATCCAAGCGGGGGGCACAGATACGCAGTATTTT	CAIQAGGTDTQYF
-	TRBJ1-4	TRBV2	-	TGTGCCAGCACGGGAAGGACAGAAACTAATGAAAAACTGTTTTTT	CASTGRTETNEKLFF
-	TRBJ1-2	TRBV6-1	-	TGTGCCAGCAGTGAAGAGAGGACCCAGGGAGGCTACACCTTC	CASSEERTQGGYTF
-	TRBJ2-1	TRBV5-4	-	TGTGCCAGCAGCTTGGCAGATTACAATGAGCAGTTCTTC	CASSLADYNEQFF
few	TRBJ1-5	TRBV7-2	TRBD1	TGTGCCAGCAGCTTAGGGGGGACAGACGATCAGCCCCAGCATTTT	CASSLGGTDDQPQHF
-	TRBJ2-7	TRBV6-5	TRBD1	TGTGCCAGTTCGACAGGGGATGGAGTCGAGCAGTACTTC	CASSTGDGVEQYF